The T cell receptor beta chain under discussion was sequenced for a study of liver allograft versus peripheral blood T cells. Study information: The authors compared T cell receptor repertoires in transplanted livers with those in the peripheral blood of recipients.

This clonotype is judged medium-sized (0.01 to 0.1%). Its cognate antigen is unknown. Study-wide results and caveats: Repertoires of T cell receptors in liver allografts reportedly differed from peripheral blood repertoires.

The ends were cut back, 7 bases at V and 11 bases at J, with 9 bases in the middle. The germline V gene encodes CDR1 MNHEY and CDR2 SVGEGT. This CDR3 comprises 11 residues. One entry per CDR3 protein results from TCRdb running MiXCR on the reads. The sample carries roughly 14,000 distinct CDR3 sequences, more than 20% recorded once. This TCR was recovered from a human patient who had a liver transplant. Some T cells may have originated in the graft donor. V and J are TRBV6-2 or TRBV6-3 and TRBJ1-6, with a possible D match to TRBD1 (6 bases). CDR3 coding DNA: TGTGCCAGCATGGGGACACCACCCCTCCACTTT. Its protein is CASMGTPPLHF.